This TCR beta chain was documented in a study of blood T cell repertoires in COVID-19. The CDR3 runs to 15 residues. The germline CDR1 and CDR2 sequences are LNHNV and YYDKDF (reference sequence). Trimming cost V 1 base and J 10 bases; bases outside gene matches: 7. In the authors' methods: Researchers report that nucleated cell counts were estimated from reference gene primer amplification. This table comes from immunoSEQ multiplex PCR, and its TCRdb copy is limited to in-frame clones, with some not included. V and J calls plus clone size are reproduced from that table; the DNA served to infer D and trimming. The data contain about 150,000 clones, about 85% of them singletons. Those enrolled in Seattle joined during active infection and were followed longitudinally afterward.

The rearrangement joins TRBV15 to TRBJ2-1; TRBD2 matches at 10 bases. This sequence originates from a man aged 55 to 69 with COVID-19, enrolled during active disease. Sequenced sample: peripheral blood. Written as DNA, the CDR3 is TGTGCCACCAGCAGAGCGTCTACTAGCGGGAAGGAGCAGTTCTTC. It codes for CATSRASTSGKEQFF. The full variable domain, its missing parts supplied by reference TRBV15 and TRBJ2-1, is DAMVIQNPRYQVTQFGKPVTLSCSQTLNHNVMYWYQQKSSQAPKLLFHYYDKDFNNEADTPDNFQSRRPNTSFCFLDIRSPGLGDTAMYLCATSRASTSGKEQFFGPGTRLTVL.